Sequencing of this T cell receptor beta chain was carried out in a study of blood T cells in healthy people across ages. Caucasian individuals from Russia who were healthy and aged 6 to 90 acted as donors. Isolating PBMCs gave at least 6 million of these cells per sample. Samples each had at least 5.5 micrograms of total RNA extracted. A sample-barcoded 5' primer and a J-beta primer mix were used in a second PCR of roughly 7 to 11 cycles. In TCRdb, the 5' RACE reads were re-called with MiXCR into one record per CDR3 protein. The table includes about 650,000 distinct CDR3 sequences, 40% to 65% detected once. CDR1 SGHKS and CDR2 YYEKEE come from the germline V gene (reference sequence). The V end lost 0 bases, the J end lost 7 bases, and 7 bases lay between the germline ends. The CDR3 runs 13 residues.

This chain links TRBV5-5 with TRBJ2-2; no definite D call. The sequenced material came from blood. The receptor's source is a woman of 80 years or more in good health. The CDR3 DNA reads TGTGCCAGCAGCTTGGATGGAAGCGGGGAGCTGTTTTTT. Encoded protein: CASSLDGSGELFF.